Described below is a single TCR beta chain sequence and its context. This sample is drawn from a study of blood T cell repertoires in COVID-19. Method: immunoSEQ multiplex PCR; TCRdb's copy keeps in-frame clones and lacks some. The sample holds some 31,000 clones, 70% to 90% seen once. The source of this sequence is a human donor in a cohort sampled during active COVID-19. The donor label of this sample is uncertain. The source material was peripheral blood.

The CDR3 protein is CASSPNPRYTQYF. In DNA form, the CDR3 reads TGTGCCAGCAGCCCTAATCCCCGTTATACGCAGTATTTT. The genes are TRBV11-2 and TRBJ2-3; no reliable D call. Trimming left V 5 bases short and J 7 bases short, with 13 bases between. The length of the CDR3 is 13 residues. Germline V gene sequence: CDR1 SGHAT, CDR2 FQNNGV.